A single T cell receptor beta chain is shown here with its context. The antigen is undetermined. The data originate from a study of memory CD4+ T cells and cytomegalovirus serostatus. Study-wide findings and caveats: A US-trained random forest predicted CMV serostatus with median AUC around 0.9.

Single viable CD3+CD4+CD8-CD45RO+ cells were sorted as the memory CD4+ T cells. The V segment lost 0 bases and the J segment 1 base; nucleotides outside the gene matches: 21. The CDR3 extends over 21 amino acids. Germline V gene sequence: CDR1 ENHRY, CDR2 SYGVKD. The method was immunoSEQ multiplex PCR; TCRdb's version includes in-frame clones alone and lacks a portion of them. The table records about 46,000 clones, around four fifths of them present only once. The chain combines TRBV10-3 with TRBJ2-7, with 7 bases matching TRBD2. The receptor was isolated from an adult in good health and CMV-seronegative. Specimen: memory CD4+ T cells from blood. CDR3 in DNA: TGTGCCATCAGTGAGTCCGGGGGGAAAGGGAAACAGACGGGTTCATCCTACGAGCAGTACTTC. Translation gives CAISESGGKGKQTGSSYEQYF.